Included here is one T cell receptor beta chain sequence, with context. Its target is unknown. Trimming removed 2 bases at V and 4 bases at J, with 4 bases between. The CDR3 contains 12 residues. Produced via immunoSEQ multiplex PCR; TCRdb's table is partial and in-frame only. Here the sample spans 2 million to 2.5 million clones, 93% being singletons. This sample was included in a study of shared clonotypes between healthy human individuals. Study results and limitations: Naive CD4 clonotypes overlapped across several donors at about 5.2%.

The sample taken for sequencing was naive CD4+ T cells from PBMCs. The subset denotes: CD45RA+ positively selected. The J gene is TRBJ1-3, the V gene TRBV5-3, with D unresolved. TRBV5-3 is identified as an open reading frame with a role that is uncertain. The receptor comes from a man between 18 and 35 years old in good health. Some clones in this sample may be carry-over from other donors' samples. CDR3 region: CARSFYGNTIYF. DNA for the CDR3: TGTGCCAGAAGCTTTTACGGAAACACCATATATTTT.